The 16 T cell receptor beta chains given below trace back to one sample, sequenced in a study of OX40 agonist ivuxolimab in advanced cancers. Profiled with immunoSEQ multiplex PCR; TCRdb holds only in-frame clones, not every one. Here the sample spans approximately 91,000 clones, 80% to 90% being singletons. Source: CD4+ or CD8+ T cells sorted from blood, taken in a trial of the OX40 agonist ivuxolimab. The receptors derive from an adult with an advanced solid tumor such as melanoma, head and neck, liver or kidney cancer.

The rearrangement uses TRBV6-1 and TRBJ1-6; D gene uncertain. CDR1 MNHNS and CDR2 SASEGT come from the germline V gene. With 4 bases removed from V and 7 bases from J, the gap between germline ends came to 8 bases. This CDR3 comprises 13 residues. The CDR3 reads CASSAQQNSPLHF. DNA of the CDR3: TGTGCCAGCAGTGCACAACAAAATTCACCCCTCCACTTT.

This clone was counted only a few times. The chain recombines TRBV4-3 with TRBJ2-3, with TRBD1 matching over 8 bases. There are 15 residues in the CDR3. Germline trimming cut 0 bases from V and 2 bases from J; bases unmatched to any gene: 1. The germline CDR1 and CDR2 sequences are LGHNA and YSLEER. CDR3: CASSQEDRDTDTQYF. In nucleotides, the CDR3 is TGCGCCAGCAGCCAAGAGGACAGGGACACAGATACGCAGTATTTT.

This clone was seen only a few times. The chain is built from TRBV11-3 and TRBJ2-3; D gene unclear. V was clipped by 0 bases and J by 4 bases, with 2 bases between them. This CDR3 contains 12 residues. Germline CDR1 reads SGHNT; CDR2 reads YENEEA. This CDR3 is CASSLDSDTQYF. The CDR3 coding sequence is TGTGCCAGCAGCTTAGATTCAGATACGCAGTATTTT.

The gene calls are TRBV7-6 and TRBJ2-3; tentatively, D is TRBD2 (5 bases). Trimming pared 0 bases from V and 2 bases from J, leaving 15 bases between. CDR3 length: 17 amino acids. The germline CDR1 and CDR2 sequences are SGHVS and FNYEAQ. This CDR3 is CASSLASTGYSTDTQYF. The CDR3 DNA is TGTGCCAGCAGCTTAGCGTCGACGGGGTACTCCACAGATACGCAGTATTTT.

This CDR3 reads CASSLWTGSDTDTQYF. The CDR3 coding sequence is TGTGCCAGCAGTTTATGGACAGGGTCTGACACAGATACGCAGTATTTT. The rearrangement uses TRBV28 and TRBJ2-3; 7 positions match TRBD1. The germline CDR1 and CDR2 sequences are MDHEN and SYDVKM. V lost 0 bases and J lost 2; bases outside the gene matches: 5. The CDR3 is 16 residues long.

The V and J genes are TRBV7-9 and TRBJ2-1, with D unclear. CDR1 and CDR2 (germline): SEHNR, FQNEAQ (reference sequence). The CDR3 spans 15 residues. Deletions cut 1 base from V and 6 bases from J, with 13 bases between. For the CDR3, the DNA is TGTGCCAGCAGCTTAGATTTAGGCTCGATCAATGAGCAGTTCTTC. Translated, it gives CASSLDLGSINEQFF.

The chain links TRBV2 to TRBJ2-3, with TRBD2 matching over 11 bases. Germline trimming cut 6 bases from V and 5 bases from J; bases unmatched to any gene: 7. CDR3 length: 15 residues. Looked up from germline, CDR1 is SNHLY and CDR2 is FYNNEI. The CDR3 loop is CASRPLAGGQDTQYF. CDR3 coding DNA: TGTGCCAGCAGACCCCTAGCGGGGGGTCAAGATACGCAGTATTTT.

The chain carries TRBV21-1 and TRBJ2-7; the DNA was not compared with TRBD1, the D call given in the table. TRBV21-1 is a pseudogene segment. CDR3 size: 14 residues. CDR3 loop: CASSKVHERGEQYF. In nucleotides, the CDR3 is TGTGCCAGCAGCAAAGTCCATGAAAGGGGGGAGCAGTACTTC.

This clone was observed a handful of times. The chain is built from TRBV6-1 and TRBJ2-7; tentative D call: TRBD1 (6 bases). Looked up from germline, CDR1 is MNHNS and CDR2 is SASEGT. The CDR3 contains 15 residues. The germline V and J ends were trimmed by 3 bases and 5 bases, with 17 bases remaining between them. As DNA, the CDR3 is TGTGCCAGCAGTGACCGAGCTCAGACAGGTCACGAGCAGTACTTC. It encodes CASSDRAQTGHEQYF.

The chain joins TRBV10-1 to TRBJ2-7; 10 bases fit TRBD1. The CDR3 is made up of 15 amino acids. Germline lookup yields CDR1 WNHNN and CDR2 SYGVQD (reference sequence). V lost 4 bases and J lost 0; bases outside the gene matches: 3. The CDR3 is CASSAGTGASYEQYF. The DNA of the CDR3 is TGCGCCAGCAGTGCGGGGACAGGGGCCTCCTACGAGCAGTACTTC.

CDR3 bases: TGTGCCAGCAGTTCCTGGAGGACGGGACAGGGCGGCAATCAGCCCCAGCATTTT. It yields the protein CASSSWRTGQGGNQPQHF. This sequence joins TRBV28 and TRBJ1-5; TRBD1 aligns across 9 bases. J was trimmed by 2 bases and V by 4 bases; bases with no gene match: 12. Germline V gene lookup returns CDR1 MDHEN and CDR2 SYDVKM. The length of the CDR3 is 18 residues.

The chain uses TRBV2 and TRBJ2-3; TRBD1 matches at 7 bases. The germline V gene encodes CDR1 SNHLY and CDR2 FYNNEI. V was pared by 4 bases and J by 4 bases, with 5 bases of the junction left unmatched. This CDR3 is built from 14 residues. DNA of the CDR3: TGTGCCAGCAGTGTCAGGGGGATCCCAGATACGCAGTATTTT. Translation: CASSVRGIPDTQYF.

The V gene is TRBV28, the J gene TRBJ2-1; TRBD1 matches 8 bases. This CDR3 comprises 15 residues. Germline V gene lookup returns CDR1 MDHEN and CDR2 SYDVKM. V lost 7 bases and J lost 7; bases outside the gene matches: 12. CDR3 coding DNA: TGTGCCAGCATTTATACAGGGGGGTTCGGGAATGAGCAGTTCTTC. Translating it yields CASIYTGGFGNEQFF.

CDR3 DNA: TGCGCCAGCACCTTCTTGGGGGGAGGCCATGGCTACACCTTC. It yields the protein CASTFLGGGHGYTF. The genes are TRBV5-1 and TRBJ1-2; maybe TRBD1 (5 bases). Trimming took off 6 bases at V and 6 bases at J, with 18 bases between the two ends. This CDR3 contains 14 residues. Germline assignment: CDR1 SGHRS and CDR2 YFSETQ.

The chain links TRBV7-3 to TRBJ2-2; the match to TRBD2 covers 9 bases. V trimming: 1 base; J trimming: 5 bases; junction bases outside the gene matches: 14. The germline V gene has CDR1 SGHTA and CDR2 FQGTGA. The CDR3 is 19 amino acids. CDR3 residues: CASSLSVLAGYPGTGELFF. The CDR3 bases are TGTGCCAGCAGCTTAAGCGTCCTAGCGGGGTACCCCGGAACCGGGGAGCTGTTTTTT.

This rearrangement joins TRBV7-2 to TRBJ1-3, with D possibly being TRBD1 (5 bases). CDR3 length equals 18 residues. CDR1 is SGHTA, CDR2 FQGNSA, per germline. The germline V and J ends were trimmed by 2 bases and 0 bases, with 17 bases remaining between them. CDR3 sequence reads: CASSLNPQGLTSGNTIYF. For the CDR3, the DNA is TGTGCCAGCAGCTTAAACCCGCAGGGTCTCACCTCTGGAAACACCATATATTTT.